The 19 T cell receptor beta chains below come from one sample, sequenced in a study of blood T cells in healthy people across ages. Sample-barcoded 5' priming and a J-beta primer mix drove a second PCR of roughly 6 to 12 cycles. From the 5' RACE reads, TCRdb called clonotypes with MiXCR, one entry per CDR3 protein. The table records fewer than 1,000,000 distinct CDR3 sequences, 44% of them present only once. The sample was blood. The receptor set was obtained from a man between 60 and 75 years old in good health.

The chain recombines TRBV3-1 with TRBJ2-7, with D possibly being TRBD1 (6 bases). Germline CDR1 reads LGHDT; CDR2 reads YNNKEL (reference sequence). The CDR3 length is 14 residues. V lost 2 bases and J lost 5, with 13 bases in between. This chain's CDR3 is CASSQTGHPDEQYF. The CDR3 region has the DNA TGTGCCAGCAGCCAAACGGGACACCCGGACGAGCAGTACTTC.

A word on this clonotype: Germline and junction disagree at one end, which may indicate a read error. The rearrangement links TRBV4-3 to TRBJ2-7, with D possibly being TRBD2 (5 bases). The CDR3 contains 13 residues. From germline, CDR1 is LGHNA and CDR2 YSLEER. CDR3 residues: CASSPEGSHEQYF. CDR3 DNA sequence: TGCGCCAGCAGCCCTGAGGGCTCCCACGAGCAGTACTTC.

V and J are TRBV20-1 and TRBJ2-3; no clear D. From germline, CDR1 is DFQATT and CDR2 SNEGSKA (reference sequence). Trimming left V 3 bases short and J 2 bases short, with 3 bases between. The CDR3 spans 11 residues. CDR3 in amino acids: CSASITDTQYF. In DNA form, the CDR3 reads TGCAGTGCTAGTATCACAGATACGCAGTATTTT.

The chain is built from TRBV20-1 and TRBJ2-1; tentatively, D is TRBD1 (6 bases). The CDR3 runs to 16 residues. Germline V gene data show CDR1 as DFQATT and CDR2 as SNEGSKA (reference sequence). Deletions cut 0 bases from V and 6 bases from J, with 18 bases between. The CDR3 DNA sequence: TGCAGTGCTAGAGACCCCGGGCCCAGGGGCATCAATGAGCAGTTCTTC. It encodes CSARDPGPRGINEQFF.

This chain links TRBV9 with TRBJ2-6; TRBD2 agrees at 8 bases. The CDR3 runs to 16 residues. V lost 4 bases, J lost 4 bases, and 7 bases stayed unmatched. CDR1 and CDR2 (germline): SGDLS, YYNGEE. The CDR3 reads CASSPGLAGGANVLTF. In DNA form, the CDR3 reads TGTGCCAGCAGCCCAGGACTAGCCGGCGGGGCCAACGTCCTGACTTTC.

This sequence joins TRBV18 and TRBJ2-7; 8 bases line up with TRBD1. V gave up 0 bases and J gave up 2 bases; unmatched junction bases: 6. Per the germline V gene, CDR1 is KGHSH and CDR2 is LQKENI. The CDR3 contains 16 residues. The DNA for the CDR3 is TGTGCCAGCTCACCACCGGACAGGGTGGATCCCTACGAGCAGTACTTC. Protein: CASSPPDRVDPYEQYF.

The chain has TRBV7-2 and TRBJ2-1; D is possibly TRBD1 or TRBD2 (6 bases each). The CDR3 covers 16 residues. CDR1 is SGHTA, CDR2 FQGNSA, per germline. Trimming shortened V by 2 bases and J by 0 bases, and 11 bases separated the two germline ends. In nucleotides, the CDR3 is TGTGCCAGCAGCTTAACGGGGGCGAGCTCCTACAATGAGCAGTTCTTC. Its protein is CASSLTGASSYNEQFF.

The V gene is TRBV3-1, the J gene TRBJ2-4; D gene unclear. There are 13 residues in the CDR3. V shed 9 bases and J shed 6 bases, with 15 bases lying between them. CDR1 is LGHDT, CDR2 YNNKEL, per germline (reference sequence). The CDR3 loop reads CASSGVGSNIQYF. CDR3 nucleotides: TGTGCCAGTAGTGGGGTGGGGTCAAACATTCAGTACTTC.

This clonotype was counted a few times. The chain employs TRBV7-2 and TRBJ2-1, with 7 nucleotides matching TRBD2. Germline CDR1 reads SGHTA; CDR2 reads FQGNSA. The CDR3 has 13 amino acids. Trimming cost V 5 bases and J 11 bases; bases outside gene matches: 9. The CDR3 sequence: CASSPGGGSQQFF. The CDR3 DNA follows: TGTGCCAGCAGCCCGGGCGGGGGAAGCCAGCAGTTCTTC.

There are many counts of this clonotype. The chain uses TRBV10-3 and TRBJ2-4, with D possibly matching TRBD1 (6 bases). V gave up 2 bases and J gave up 11 bases, with 10 bases separating them. The CDR3 spans 12 residues. Germline CDR1 reads ENHRY; CDR2 reads SYGVKD. The CDR3 loop is CAISEGGPVQYF. The CDR3 DNA reads as TGTGCCATCAGTGAGGGGGGCCCTGTTCAGTACTTC.

This clonotype was detected only a few times. This sequence joins TRBV4-3 and TRBJ2-2; 12 positions match TRBD2. J gave up 2 bases and V 1 base, and 5 bases lay outside the gene matches. This CDR3 is 18 amino acids long. The germline V gene encodes CDR1 LGHNA and CDR2 YSLEER. CDR3: CASSQAASGGANTGELFF. CDR3 coding DNA: TGCGCCAGCAGCCAAGCGGCTAGCGGGGGGGCCAACACCGGGGAGCTGTTTTTT.

This clonotype appeared a few times. The chain uses TRBV20-1 and TRBJ1-2; TRBD1 matches at 8 bases. The CDR3 is 14 amino acids. The ends lost 5 bases at V and 3 bases at J; junction bases unmatched: 8. In germline, CDR1 is DFQATT, CDR2 SNEGSKA (reference sequence). The CDR3 region has the DNA TGCAGTGCTGTACTTACAGGGGGAGACTATGGCTACACCTTC. Translating it yields CSAVLTGGDYGYTF.

This clonotype was seen a handful of times. The chain employs TRBV9 and TRBJ2-5; weak D call: TRBD2 (6 bases). The germline V gene has CDR1 SGDLS and CDR2 YYNGEE. V lost 4 bases and J 1 base, leaving 14 bases between the germline ends. The CDR3 totals 15 residues. The CDR3 coding sequence is TGTGCCAGCAGCCCAGAGGGAGGATTCCAAGAGACCCAGTACTTC. This encodes CASSPEGGFQETQYF. The full variable domain, its missing parts supplied by reference TRBV9 and TRBJ2-5, is DSGVTQTPKHLITATGQRVTLRCSPRSGDLSVYWYQQSLDQGLQFLIQYYNGEERAKGNILERFSAQQFPDLHSELNLSSLELGDSALYFCASSPEGGFQETQYFGPGTRLLVL.

There are a few counts of this clonotype. The chain links TRBV7-6 to TRBJ2-5; 7 bases are shared with TRBD2. CDR3 length: 15 amino acids. The ends lost 5 bases at V and 3 bases at J; junction bases unmatched: 9. CDR1 is SGHVS and CDR2 is FNYEAQ in the germline V gene. CDR3 region: CASSTREGIKETQYF. The CDR3 DNA reads TGTGCCAGCAGCACCAGGGAGGGGATCAAAGAGACCCAGTACTTC.

This chain uses TRBV29-1 with TRBJ2-1, with 14 bases aligning to TRBD2. Germline lookup yields CDR1 SQVTM and CDR2 ANQGSEA. This CDR3 is built from 16 residues. V was pared by 1 base and J by 9 bases, with 8 bases of the junction left unmatched. The CDR3, as DNA: TGCAGCGTTGAAGGCCCCGGGACTAGCGGGGGAATTGAGCAGTTCTTC. The encoded protein is CSVEGPGTSGGIEQFF.

The CDR3 reads CASSRGRASAQYF. The CDR3 DNA is TGTGCCAGCAGTCGAGGGAGAGCCTCTGCGCAGTATTTT. The rearrangement uses TRBV12-3 or TRBV12-4 and TRBJ2-3; a possible D gene is TRBD2 (5 bases). The CDR3 is 13 residues long. V was cut by 5 bases and J by 10 bases, with 16 bases left in between.

This clonotype was found a few times. The rearrangement joins TRBV7-9 to TRBJ2-7; either TRBD1 or TRBD2 may fit D (5 bases each). Germline CDR1 SEHNR, CDR2 FQNEAQ (reference sequence). This CDR3 has 14 amino acids. V lost 4 bases, J lost 3 bases, and 13 bases lay in between. CDR3 protein: CASSYGTFSYEQYF. CDR3 coding DNA: TGTGCCAGCAGCTACGGGACGTTCAGCTACGAGCAGTACTTC.

CDR3 amino acids: CASTPSAPYEQYF. DNA for the CDR3: TGTGCCAGCACCCCTTCGGCCCCCTACGAGCAGTACTTC. This chain connects TRBV28 to TRBJ2-7; D unresolved. The CDR3 has 13 amino acids. Trimming removed 7 bases from V and 2 bases from J, with 12 bases in between. Germline V gene lookup returns CDR1 MDHEN and CDR2 SYDVKM.

This clonotype was seen once. The chain uses TRBV7-9 and TRBJ2-4; D might be TRBD1 (6 bases). Trimming shortened V by 1 base and J by 1 base, and 8 bases separated the two germline ends. The V gene's germline CDR1 is SEHNR and CDR2 FQNEAQ (reference sequence). The CDR3 loop spans 15 amino acids. The CDR3 here is CASSLDQGAKNIQYF. CDR3 DNA sequence: TGTGCCAGCAGCTTAGATCAGGGGGCCAAAAACATTCAGTACTTC.